The 11 T cell receptor beta chains given below trace back to one sample, sequenced in a study of cytomegalovirus exposure and HLA in healthy donors. This PCR relied on a set of 60 Vbeta primers and 13 Jbeta primers. Libraries were prepared by immunoSEQ multiplex PCR; TCRdb keeps only in-frame clonotypes and omits some of them. The sample holds 110,000 to 150,000 clones; roughly 74% are singletons and the top ten take 3% to 3.5%. The sample was PBMCs. The source is a man in his forties in good health and CMV-seronegative.

This rearrangement joins TRBV7-2 to TRBJ2-5; 10 bases map to TRBD1. Germline values: CDR1 SGHTA, CDR2 FQGNSA. The CDR3 covers 18 residues. V trimming: 2 bases; J trimming: 5 bases; junction bases outside the gene matches: 14. CDR3 in amino acids: CASSLLALVGTGDETQYF. The CDR3 nucleotides are TGTGCCAGCAGCTTATTAGCGTTGGTAGGGACAGGGGATGAGACCCAGTACTTC.

This chain uses TRBV7-3 with TRBJ2-5; TRBD2 aligns across 8 bases. V was pared by 5 bases and J by 1 base, with 6 bases of the junction left unmatched. From germline, CDR1 is SGHTA and CDR2 FQGTGA. This CDR3 comprises 15 residues. The CDR3 reads CASSPLAGPQETQYF. The CDR3 DNA reads as TGTGCCAGCAGCCCTTTAGCGGGGCCCCAAGAGACCCAGTACTTC.

J is TRBJ1-4 and V is TRBV18; no clear D gene. Germline V gene sequence: CDR1 KGHSH, CDR2 LQKENI. Trimming shortened V by 0 bases and J by 8 bases, and 10 bases separated the two germline ends. The CDR3 consists of 14 residues. Here the CDR3 DNA reads TGTGCCAGCTCACCACCGGGCAGCCTGGAAAAACTGTTTTTT. Protein product: CASSPPGSLEKLFF.

At least ten counts were recorded for this clone. J is TRBJ2-7 and V is TRBV15, with a possible D match to TRBD1 (5 bases). Trimming left V 0 bases short and J 5 bases short, with 8 bases between. The CDR3 is 13 residues long. Germline CDR1 reads LNHNV; CDR2 reads YYDKDF (reference sequence). In DNA form, the CDR3 reads TGTGCCACCAGCAGAGACAGGGCCAACGAGCAGTACTTC. Amino acid sequence: CATSRDRANEQYF. The whole variable domain, remainder taken from reference TRBV15 and TRBJ2-7, is DAMVIQNPRYQVTQFGKPVTLSCSQTLNHNVMYWYQQKSSQAPKLLFHYYDKDFNNEADTPDNFQSRRPNTSFCFLDIRSPGLGDTAMYLCATSRDRANEQYFGPGTRLTVT.

V and J are TRBV10-3 and TRBJ2-5, with TRBD1 matching over 7 bases. The CDR3 has 15 residues. Germline lookup yields CDR1 ENHRY and CDR2 SYGVKD. V trimming: 3 bases; J trimming: 1 base; junction bases outside the gene matches: 5. The CDR3 DNA follows: TGTGCCATCAGTGATCGGGGACAGAGCCAAGAGACCCAGTACTTC. Translating it yields CAISDRGQSQETQYF.

The rearrangement links TRBV7-2 to TRBJ1-1; D is unresolved. Looked up from germline, CDR1 is SGHTA and CDR2 is FQGNSA. There are 15 residues in the CDR3. V was cut by 4 bases and J by 1 base, with 13 bases left in between. Written as DNA, the CDR3 is TGTGCCAGCAGCTCTTCCAGGATGGGGAACACTGAAGCTTTCTTT. Protein product: CASSSSRMGNTEAFF.

CDR3 sequence (DNA): TGTGCCAGCCCAGAACGACAGGGGAAAGATGATCAGCCCCAGCATTTT. Its protein product is CASPERQGKDDQPQHF. The chain carries TRBV13 and TRBJ1-5, with 8 bases aligning to TRBD1. V trimming: 8 bases; J trimming: 5 bases; junction bases outside the gene matches: 14. The CDR3 length is 16 residues. Germline V CDR1 and CDR2: PRHDT, FYEKMQ (reference sequence). The variable domain in full, with the rest retrieved from reference TRBV13 and TRBJ1-5, is AAGVIQSPRHLIKEKRETATLKCYPIPRHDTVYWYQQGPGQDPQFLISFYEKMQSDKGSIPDRFSAQQFSDYHSELNMSSLELGDSALYFCASPERQGKDDQPQHFGDGTRLSIL.

In this sample, this clone turned up once. The gene calls are TRBV27 and TRBJ2-2; no clear D. CDR3 length: 12 residues. From germline, CDR1 is MNHEY and CDR2 SMNVEV (reference sequence). The ends were cut back, 3 bases at V and 7 bases at J, with 6 bases in the middle. The CDR3 DNA follows: TGTGCCAGCAGTTTTCTCGGCGGGGAGCTGTTTTTT. It codes for CASSFLGGELFF.

This clone showed up just a few times. The J gene is TRBJ2-1, the V gene TRBV9; D ambiguous. The germline V and J ends were trimmed by 3 bases and 0 bases, with 10 bases remaining between them. CDR3 length equals 15 residues. CDR1 and CDR2 (germline): SGDLS, YYNGEE. The CDR3 DNA follows: TGTGCCAGCAGCGCCCGAACGGGCTCCTACAATGAGCAGTTCTTC. Translating gives CASSARTGSYNEQFF.

Here the CDR3 DNA reads TGCGCCAGCAGCCAAGGACAGGGGTGGCCCCAGCATTTT. Its protein is CASSQGQGWPQHF. The chain joins TRBV4-1 to TRBJ1-5; 8 nucleotides agree with TRBD1. The CDR3 contains 13 residues. V trimming: 1 base; J trimming: 9 bases; junction bases outside the gene matches: 2. Per germline, CDR1 MGHRA and CDR2 YSYEKL.

The chain has TRBV29-1 and TRBJ1-1; no firm D call. This CDR3 spans 10 amino acids. V lost 7 bases and J 1 base, leaving 4 bases between the germline ends. The germline V gene encodes CDR1 SQVTM and CDR2 ANQGSEA. The CDR3 sequence: CSAKNTEAFF. The CDR3 coding sequence is TGCAGCGCTAAGAACACTGAAGCTTTCTTT.